This note documents a single T cell receptor beta chain sequence. This entry belongs to a study of cytomegalovirus exposure and HLA in healthy donors. 60 Vbeta and 13 Jbeta primers were used in PCR. The repertoire was sequenced with immunoSEQ multiplex PCR; TCRdb's copy has only in-frame clones and lacks some. The sample lists 70,000 to 95,000 clones; 70% to 90% were seen once. Per germline, CDR1 LGHNT and CDR2 FRNRAP. The CDR3 covers 14 residues. Trimming took 6 bases from V and 2 from J, leaving 11 bases between them. This chain connects TRBV12-5 to TRBJ1-3, with a tentative D call TRBD1 (6 bases). The TCR was taken from a man between 18 and 29 years old in good health and CMV-seronegative. Sequencing was performed on PBMCs. This chain's CDR3 is CASGLGGTGNTIYF. CDR3 nucleotides: TGTGCTAGTGGCCTAGGGGGAACTGGAAACACCATATATTTT.